Each of the 7 T cell receptor beta chains below was sequenced from the same sample in a study of regulatory T cells in long-lasting Graves disease. The time point was: persistent/refractory GD, antithyroid drugs over 5 years with positive TRAb. Extracted PBMC RNA gave rise to the TCR library. Arm-PCR of CDR3 regions and iRepertoire HTBI primers were used to build TCR beta libraries. TCRdb itself ran the multiplex PCR reads through MiXCR, one entry per CDR3 protein. The table lists a few hundred thousand distinct CDR3 sequences, 20% to 25% of them singletons. This specimen was peripheral blood mononuclear cells (PBMCs), taken when the disease was refractory, from a patient treated with antithyroid drugs. The receptors come from a female donor with Graves disease.

This clonotype was seen once. Sequence at one end of the junction differs from germline and may be a read error. The rearrangement uses TRBV7-2 and TRBJ1-2, with 8 bases matching TRBD1. Germline CDR1 SGHTA, CDR2 FQGNSA. This CDR3 is 15 amino acids long. The CDR3 sequence: CASSSGLGTGYRYTF. For the CDR3, the DNA is TGTGCCAGCAGCTCTGGGCTTGGGACAGGCTATCGCTACACCTTC.

This clonotype was detected many times. This chain links TRBV2 with TRBJ1-1; D call uncertain. V lost 3 bases and J lost 4, with 6 bases in between. The germline V gene has CDR1 SNHLY and CDR2 FYNNEI. The CDR3 consists of 12 residues. The DNA of the CDR3 is TGTGCCAGCAGTGAGTGGACCACTGAAGCTTTCTTT. Residues: CASSEWTTEAFF.

Many counts were recorded for this clonotype. One end of the junction is discordant with germline, which a read error may explain. The CDR3 DNA sequence: TGCGCCAGCAGCGACAGGGGTAGCAATCAGCCCCAGCATTTT. Its protein product is CASSDRGSNQPQHF. This sequence joins TRBV2 and TRBJ1-5, with 8 bases fitting TRBD1. This CDR3 contains 14 residues. Germline V gene sequence: CDR1 SNHLY, CDR2 FYNNEI.

This sequence joins TRBV7-2 and TRBJ1-1, with 9 positions matching TRBD1. The CDR3 spans 14 residues. Losses at the gene ends were 1 base for V and 4 bases for J; bases not matched to a gene: 1. Per germline, CDR1 SGHTA and CDR2 FQGNSA. The CDR3 loop is CASSLGDRATEAFF. For the CDR3, the DNA is TGTGCCAGCAGCTTAGGGGACAGGGCCACTGAAGCTTTCTTT.

V gene TRBV12-3 or TRBV12-4 combines with J gene TRBJ2-4; 8 bases agree with TRBD2. The CDR3 covers 16 residues. The trim removed 6 bases at V and 4 bases at J, leaving 11 bases unmatched. The CDR3 here is CASSPRGGGVKNIQYF. For the CDR3, the DNA is TGTGCCAGCAGCCCCCGGGGGGGGGGGGTGAAAAACATTCAGTACTTC.

A single count supports this clonotype. For the CDR3, the DNA is TGTGCCAGTAGTATTTCGGGACAGAGCAATCAGCCCCAGCATTTT. Translating it yields CASSISGQSNQPQHF. The V call is TRBV19, the J call TRBJ1-5, with 7 bases identical to TRBD1. V dropped 3 bases and J dropped 1; count of bases not matched to a gene: 3. The CDR3 is 15 residues long. The germline CDR1 and CDR2 sequences are LNHDA and SQIVND (reference sequence).

This clonotype was observed a few times. CDR3 region: CATSDSGQPQQYF. CDR3 bases: TGTGCCACCAGTGATTCTGGACAGCCGCAGCAGTACTTC. The chain recombines TRBV24-1 with TRBJ2-7, with D maybe TRBD1 (6 bases). This CDR3 comprises 13 residues. Trimming shortened V by 2 bases and J by 8 bases, and 12 bases separated the two germline ends. Germline V gene sequence: CDR1 KGHDR, CDR2 SFDVKD.